This record covers a single TCR beta chain. The antigen remains undetermined. The germline V gene encodes CDR1 SNHLY and CDR2 FYNNEI. V was pared by 7 bases and J by 8 bases, with 23 bases between. This CDR3 region has 16 residues. Ophthalmopathy was moderately-to-severely active, CAS at least 3, NOSPECS at least 4, lasting under 3 months. Clinical symptoms, serum thyroxine, TRAb, thyroid ultrasound and orbital computed tomography formed the basis of diagnosis. This sample is drawn from a study of Graves' ophthalmopathy and Graves' hyperthyroidism. On the study more broadly: Samples of peripheral blood were obtained at initial diagnosis, prior to treatment of any kind. Study-wide results and limits: Blood samples also showed most expanded thyroid clonotypes exceeding 0.001 frequency.

The authors amplified TCR beta CDR3 regions, and they did so from RNA transcripts for repertoire sequencing. First-round RT-PCR with HTBI primers preceded a second-round multiplex PCR. MiXCR was run by TCRdb on the multiplex PCR reads, yielding one entry per CDR3 protein. The sample lists 650,000 to 800,000 distinct CDR3 sequences, about 41% occurring once. The sample comprised peripheral blood. The chain uses TRBV2 and TRBJ1-4; D is possibly TRBD1 (5 bases). The receptor was isolated from an adult man with Graves' ophthalmopathy. CDR3 DNA sequence: TGTGCCAGCACCCAGATGGGGGAGGGTCTGGAGGAAAAACTGTTTTTT. It specifies CASTQMGEGLEEKLFF.